A selection of T cell receptor beta chains follows, all from one sample in a study of T cells in Graves' hyperthyroidism and ophthalmopathy. TCRdb reprocessed the multiplex PCR reads via MiXCR and lists one record per CDR3 protein. The data hold a few hundred thousand distinct CDR3 sequences, with less than 20% observed a single time. Sequenced input: blood. These receptors were taken from a woman aged 25 to 39 with Graves' hyperthyroidism. Both conserved end residues are part of each CDR3. D genes are given only for firm matches. Clone size is not always given. Where it is, it says once, few, many or a class for expanded clones.

V,length,size,J,D,DNA,CDR3
TRBV3-1,13,many,TRBJ1-1,-,TGCGCCAGCAGCCAGAGGTTGAACACTGAAGCTTTCTTT,CASSQRLNTEAFF
TRBV3-1,15,-,TRBJ2-7,TRBD1,TGTGCCAGCAGCCAAATTCGGGACAGGGCCTACGAGCAGTACTTC,CASSQIRDRAYEQYF
TRBV20-1,15,few,TRBJ2-3,TRBD2,TGCAGTGCTAGAGCCAGACTAGCGGGAGCGGATACGCAGTATTTT,CSARARLAGADTQYF
TRBV7-2,19,many,TRBJ2-7,TRBD2,TGTGCCAGCAGCTTAGTTTCCGGACTAGCGGGAGGGGGGGCATACGAGCAGTACTTC,CASSLVSGLAGGGAYEQYF
TRBV29-1,14,-,TRBJ1-1,-,TGCAGCGTTGACGGGTCGAGCAGGGCTCCTGAAGCTTTCTTT,CSVDGSSRAPEAFF
TRBV5-1,14,many,TRBJ1-2,-,TGCGCCAGCAGCCTGAGCTGGACAGACTATGGCTACACCTTC,CASSLSWTDYGYTF
TRBV18,15,-,TRBJ2-4,-,TGTGCCAGCTCACCATCACAGGGTTCCCGAAACATTCAGTACTTC,CASSPSQGSRNIQYF
TRBV5-4,15,-,TRBJ2-1,-,TGTGCCAGCAGCTTCGGGGGAGAAGGAAGGAATGAGCAGTTCTTC,CASSFGGEGRNEQFF
TRBV7-9,15,many,TRBJ2-5,-,TGTGCCAGCAGCTTCGCGGCGGGGCAGAAAGAGACCCAGTACTTC,CASSFAAGQKETQYF
TRBV7-8,17,few,TRBJ2-3,TRBD1,TGTGCCAGCAGCCCAGGAGTACGTGACAGGGGGACAGATACGCAGTATTTT,CASSPGVRDRGTDTQYF
TRBV20-1,18,-,TRBJ2-3,TRBD2,TGCAGTGCTAAGACCGGGACTAGCGGAGGTTGGGAAACAGATACGCAGTATTTT,CSAKTGTSGGWETDTQYF
TRBV20-1,12,many,TRBJ1-4,TRBD1,TGCAGTGCCCCAGGACAGGGTGAAAAACTGTTTTTT,CSAPGQGEKLFF
TRBV5-1,15,-,TRBJ2-2,-,TGCGCCAGCAGCTTGGGGGGGGCGCGGACCGGGGAGCTGTTTTTT,CASSLGGARTGELFF
TRBV19,12,-,TRBJ2-1,TRBD1,TGTGCCAGTAGCGGACAGGGCAATGAGCAGTTCTTC,CASSGQGNEQFF
TRBV2,13,many,TRBJ2-3,-,TGTGCCAGCCTAGGACAGCAAGCCGGTACGCAGTATTTT,CASLGQQAGTQYF
TRBV30,14,many,TRBJ1-5,-,TGTGCCTGGAGTGGGGGGGGCCGCTTTCAGCCCCAGCATTTT,CAWSGGGRFQPQHF
TRBV7-2,16,many,TRBJ2-7,TRBD2,TGTGCCAGCAGCCTCCTTCTAGCGGGGATCGACTACGAGCAGTACTTC,CASSLLLAGIDYEQYF
TRBV5-6,15,many,TRBJ1-2,-,TGTGCCAGCAGCTTGACTCTCGGGCCCATCTATGGCTACACCTTC,CASSLTLGPIYGYTF
TRBV5-5,14,few,TRBJ1-6,TRBD1,TGTGCCAGCAGCATGGACAGGAGGAATTCACCCCTCCACTTT,CASSMDRRNSPLHF
TRBV20-1,16,few,TRBJ2-1,TRBD2,TGCAGTGCTAGAACCTCTAGCGGGAGCGCTTCGGGAGAGCAGTTCTTC,CSARTSSGSASGEQFF
TRBV5-1,17,many,TRBJ2-1,TRBD1,TGCGCCAGCAGCTTGTCACACGGGACAGCCACGGCCAATGAGCAGTTCTTC,CASSLSHGTATANEQFF
TRBV30,13,many,TRBJ1-2,TRBD1,TGTGCCTGGATGGACAGGGGCCGATTGGGCTACACCTTC,CAWMDRGRLGYTF
TRBV11-3,15,few,TRBJ2-1,TRBD2,TGTGCCAGCAGCTCCGGGACTAGCGGGGCCAGTGAGCAGTTCTTC,CASSSGTSGASEQFF
TRBV20-1,14,many,TRBJ1-4,TRBD1,TGCAGTGCTAGGGAGACAGGGGGTAATGAAAAACTGTTTTTT,CSARETGGNEKLFF
TRBV2,17,few,TRBJ1-1,-,TGTGCCCTCCGGATTCAGAGGGGAGAATGTATGAACACTGAAGCTTTCTTT,CALRIQRGECMNTEAFF
TRBV2,12,many,TRBJ1-4,-,TGTGCCAGCTCGAAGACCCTTGAAAAACTGTTTTTT,CASSKTLEKLFF
TRBV29-1,13,few,TRBJ2-1,TRBD1,TGCAGCTTTCGACAGGGCCCCTACAATGAGCAGTTCTTC,CSFRQGPYNEQFF
TRBV12-3/TRBV12-4,13,many,TRBJ2-5,TRBD2,TGTGCCAGCAGCCCGGGAGGTTGGGACCCCCAGTACTTC,CASSPGGWDPQYF
TRBV7-9,15,once,TRBJ1-1,-,TGTGCCAGCCTTGAATCATCGGCAGCGAACACTGAAGCTTTCTTT,CASLESSAANTEAFF
TRBV12-3/TRBV12-4,15,many,TRBJ2-1,TRBD1,TGTGCCAGCAGGTCCGGGACAGGGTTGTACAATGAGCAGTTCTTC,CASRSGTGLYNEQFF
TRBV14,16,few,TRBJ1-1,-,TGTGCCAGCAGCCAAGAAAGGGCAGACCCGAACACTGAAGCTTTCTTT,CASSQERADPNTEAFF
TRBV28,17,many,TRBJ1-3,TRBD1,TGTGCCAGCAGTCTCGATACCGGGACAGGGGCGGTAAACACCATATATTTT,CASSLDTGTGAVNTIYF
TRBV12-3/TRBV12-4,15,many,TRBJ2-5,TRBD2,TGTGCCAGCAGTTTAGAGGGACTAGTACAAGAGACCCAGTACTTC,CASSLEGLVQETQYF